Listed below are T cell receptor beta chains from one sample, sequenced in a study of neurological immune-mediated disorders. TCRdb recomputed calls from the 5' RACE reads with MiXCR, one row per CDR3 protein. The sample consists of 45,000 to 50,000 distinct CDR3 sequences, under 3.5% of them appearing once. The sequenced sample was PBMCs. These TCRs come from a woman between 50 and 59 years old with multiple sclerosis. CDR3s include the opening cysteine and the closing phenylalanine or tryptophan. D genes are given only for firm matches. Only part of the rows carry a size: once, few, many, or a class if the clone is expanded.

cdr3_length,d_call,v_call,j_call,clone_size,cdr3_aa,cdr3_nt
16,-,TRBV5-1,TRBJ2-1,many,CASSFAAVSSYNEQFF,TGCGCCAGCAGCTTTGCTGCGGTTAGCTCCTACAATGAGCAGTTCTTC
14,-,TRBV4-1,TRBJ2-7,few,CASSQDEATYEQYF,TGCGCCAGCAGCCAAGATGAGGCTACCTACGAGCAGTACTTC
14,-,TRBV5-1,TRBJ2-7,many,CASSLGEAPAEQYF,TGCGCCAGCAGCTTGGGTGAGGCACCGGCCGAGCAGTACTTC
17,-,TRBV5-1,TRBJ1-1,many,CASSPRGQTTWNTEAFF,TGCGCCAGCAGCCCCCGAGGACAGACCACCTGGAACACTGAAGCTTTCTTT
13,-,TRBV20-1,TRBJ1-4,many,CSAGLQGDEKLFF,TGCAGTGCTGGTCTACAGGGAGATGAAAAACTGTTTTTT
15,-,TRBV20-1,TRBJ1-6,many,CSARDPRGGGSPLHF,TGCAGTGCTAGAGATCCCCGGGGGGGCGGTTCACCCCTCCACTTT
15,TRBD1,TRBV29-1,TRBJ2-3,few,CSVGGSGQLTDTQYF,TGCAGCGTTGGCGGTTCGGGACAGCTTACAGATACGCAGTATTTT
15,-,TRBV5-1,TRBJ2-7,many,CASSFGDGLSYEQYF,TGCGCCAGCAGCTTCGGCGACGGTTTAAGCTACGAGCAGTACTTC
15,TRBD1,TRBV5-1,TRBJ1-1,many,CASSWEGQENTEAFF,TGCGCCAGCAGCTGGGAGGGACAGGAGAACACTGAAGCTTTCTTT
14,-,TRBV5-1,TRBJ2-7,many,CASSAGTSSYEQYF,TGCGCCAGCAGTGCCGGGACCAGTTCCTACGAGCAGTACTTC
12,-,TRBV19,TRBJ2-5,many,CASSHRGETQYF,TGTGCCAGTAGTCACCGTGGGGAGACCCAGTACTTC
15,TRBD2,TRBV12-3/TRBV12-4,TRBJ2-1,many,CASSPRTSGANEQFF,TGTGCCAGCAGTCCGAGGACTAGCGGTGCTAATGAGCAGTTCTTC
13,TRBD2,TRBV20-1,TRBJ2-3,-,CSARTSGTDTQYF,TGCAGTGCTAGGACTAGCGGCACAGATACGCAGTATTTT
17,-,TRBV12-3/TRBV12-4,TRBJ2-5,many,CASSLAYSGHGEETQYF,TGTGCCAGCAGTTTAGCGTATTCGGGACATGGGGAAGAGACCCAGTACTTC
12,-,TRBV20-1,TRBJ1-5,many,CSARLGAQPQHF,TGCAGTGCTAGATTGGGGGCTCAGCCCCAGCATTTT
13,-,TRBV20-1,TRBJ1-1,many,CSASGGVNTEAFF,TGCAGTGCTAGCGGGGGCGTGAACACTGAAGCTTTCTTT
16,TRBD2,TRBV5-1,TRBJ2-1,many,CASSSGDLSSYNEQFF,TGCGCCAGCTCTAGCGGGGACCTTAGCTCCTACAATGAGCAGTTCTTC
16,TRBD2,TRBV11-3,TRBJ2-2,many,CASSLGAGEYAGELFF,TGTGCCAGCAGCTTAGGGGCGGGAGAATATGCCGGGGAGCTGTTTTTT
15,TRBD2,TRBV5-1,TRBJ2-1,many,CASSRSGVSYNEQFF,TGCGCCAGCAGCCGTAGCGGGGTCTCCTACAATGAGCAGTTCTTC
13,TRBD1,TRBV5-4,TRBJ1-6,many,CASSRTGISPLHF,TGTGCCAGCAGCCGGACAGGGATTTCACCCCTCCACTTT
14,-,TRBV10-1,TRBJ2-2,many,CASRASRNTGELFF,TGCGCCAGCAGGGCTAGTCGGAACACCGGGGAGCTGTTTTTT